This passage covers 20 T cell receptor beta chains from one sample sequenced in a study of T cells expressing NK-cell markers. After re-calling the 5' RACE reads, TCRdb lists one entry per CDR3 protein, DNA absent. Its table lists roughly 180,000 distinct CDR3 sequences. The specimen was blood T cells: a sorted CD56 or NKG2C T cell subset, CD4+ or CD8+ T cells, or bulk PBMC T cells (not recorded which). These TCRs come from a woman aged 18 to 75 in good health.

The CDR3 region is CASSLARLRDYGYTF. The V and J genes are TRBV13 and TRBJ1-2. This CDR3 is built from 15 residues. Per germline, CDR1 PRHDT and CDR2 FYEKMQ (reference sequence).

The chain has TRBV7-9 and TRBJ2-1; TCRdb picks TRBD2, but there is no DNA to check that call. The CDR3 contains 14 residues. Germline CDR1 is SEHNR and CDR2 is FQNEAQ (reference sequence). The CDR3 region is CASSSLAGGREQFF.

The chain couples TRBV7-9 to TRBJ1-6; without DNA, the TCRdb call of TRBD1 cannot be checked. Germline CDR1 is SEHNR and CDR2 is FQNEAQ (reference sequence). This CDR3 is 16 amino acids long. CDR3 residues: CASSPSPTGGYSPLHF. Full variable domain (rest looked up from reference TRBV7-9 and TRBJ1-6): DTGVSQNPRHKITKRGQNVTFRCDPISEHNRLYWYRQTLGQGPEFLTYFQNEAQLEKSRLLSDRFSAERPKGSFSTLEIQRTEQGDSAMYLCASSPSPTGGYSPLHFGNGTRLTVT.

The chain couples TRBV7-8 to TRBJ1-1; TCRdb's assignment of TRBD1 cannot be checked, as there is no DNA. Germline V CDR1 and CDR2: SGHVS, FQNEAQ. The CDR3 has 13 residues. The CDR3 here is CASSFQGQVEAFF.

J is TRBJ2-1 and V is TRBV9; TCRdb's D gene call, TRBD2, goes unchecked for lack of DNA. This CDR3 has 15 residues. The V gene's germline CDR1 is SGDLS and CDR2 YYNGEE. CDR3 protein: CASSTAGGIYNEQFF.

This chain uses TRBV27 with TRBJ1-2; absent DNA, TCRdb's TRBD1 call cannot be checked. This CDR3 has 15 amino acids. Germline assignment: CDR1 MNHEY and CDR2 SMNVEV (reference sequence). The CDR3 sequence is CASSSAFRGDYGYTF.

The chain uses TRBV5-1 and TRBJ2-1; the D gene TCRdb calls, TRBD2, cannot be checked with no DNA. Germline values: CDR1 SGHRS, CDR2 YFSETQ. The CDR3 has 15 residues. CDR3 sequence: CASSPSGGSYNEQFF.

The V gene is TRBV29-1, the J gene TRBJ2-6; TCRdb proposes TRBD2, but this gene call is untestable without DNA. CDR1 and CDR2 from the germline V gene are SQVTM and ANQGSEA. This CDR3 region has 18 residues. The CDR3 reads CSVADYWGPGSGANVLTF.

The CDR3 spells CASSTDDRGQMTGANVLTF. The chain carries TRBV19 and TRBJ2-6; as DNA is missing, the TRBD1 call by TCRdb cannot be tested. The CDR3 runs 19 residues. CDR1 and CDR2 from the germline V gene are LNHDA and SQIVND (reference sequence).

The chain couples TRBV20-1 to TRBJ2-6; as DNA is missing, the TRBD1 call by TCRdb cannot be tested. The germline gives CDR1 DFQATT, CDR2 SNEGSKA (reference sequence). CDR3 size: 15 residues. CDR3 residues: CSAGEGGSGANVLTF.

This chain joins TRBV11-2 and TRBJ2-1. Per germline, CDR1 SGHAT and CDR2 FQNNGV. There are 15 residues in the CDR3. CDR3: CASSSSFSSYNEQFF.

The chain joins TRBV24-1 to TRBJ2-5; the TRBD1 assignment by TCRdb is unverifiable without DNA. Per the germline V gene, CDR1 is KGHDR and CDR2 is SFDVKD. The CDR3 is 16 residues long. CDR3 loop: CATSPGQTFPQETQYF.

CDR3 region: CSARLAGGGNEQFF. The chain links TRBV20-1 to TRBJ2-1; TCRdb's D call, TRBD2, is unchecked because there is no DNA. Germline V gene lookup returns CDR1 DFQATT and CDR2 SNEGSKA (reference sequence). The CDR3 is 14 amino acids.

This chain links TRBV11-2 with TRBJ1-3. This CDR3 has 15 amino acids. Per the germline V gene, CDR1 is SGHAT and CDR2 is FQNNGV. The CDR3 here is CASSRYLISGNTIYF.

The chain couples TRBV20-1 to TRBJ1-2; the TCRdb call, TRBD1, lacks DNA for checking. This CDR3 has 11 amino acids. Per the germline V gene, CDR1 is DFQATT and CDR2 is SNEGSKA (reference sequence). CDR3 loop: CSARTRYGYTF.

The V and J genes are TRBV10-3 and TRBJ2-7; TCRdb designates TRBD1, a call that cannot be tested without DNA. The CDR3 is 14 residues long. Germline V lookup: CDR1 ENHRY, CDR2 SYGVKD. CDR3 protein: CAIDKGQGAREQYF.

The chain has TRBV6-5 and TRBJ2-1; the D call of TRBD1 rests on TCRdb alone, since no DNA is present to check it. The germline gives CDR1 MNHEY, CDR2 SVGAGI. CDR3 size: 12 residues. The CDR3 sequence: CASSQPGGEQFF.

The chain is built from TRBV5-1 and TRBJ1-4. CDR1 SGHRS and CDR2 YFSETQ come from the germline V gene. The CDR3 covers 16 residues. The CDR3 sequence is CASRQVPDVGSEKLFF.

The chain combines TRBV9 with TRBJ2-7. The germline gives CDR1 SGDLS, CDR2 YYNGEE. The CDR3 is 12 residues long. The CDR3 is CASSPHFGEQYF.

CDR3 sequence reads: CASSLTRDVSSNEQFF. The genes are TRBV7-3 and TRBJ2-1. The CDR3 runs 16 residues. From germline, CDR1 is SGHTA and CDR2 FQGTGA.